What follows are 2 T cell receptor beta chains derived from one specimen sequenced in a study of radiotherapy plus CTLA-4 blockade in lung cancer. TCRdb's copy holds only in-frame clones and misses some; the assay was immunoSEQ multiplex PCR. Of more than 90,000 clones in the sample, roughly 74% are singletons; the top ten hold 5.2%. Sample: peripheral blood, taken from a patient treated with radiotherapy plus ipilimumab. These receptors were obtained from a human donor with non-small cell lung cancer who had a partial response to radiotherapy plus ipilimumab.

The chain is built from TRBV5-1 and TRBJ1-3; D gene uncertain. Germline V lookup: CDR1 SGHRS, CDR2 YFSETQ. Trimming removed 3 bases from V and 4 bases from J, with 14 bases in between. CDR3 length: 15 residues. CDR3 nucleotide sequence: TGCGCCAGCAGCTATAGCGGTGACGGCGGAAACACCATATATTTT. Translated, it gives CASSYSGDGGNTIYF.

A few counts support this clone. The CDR3 loop is CASSVQADSYGYTF. The CDR3 coding sequence is TGTGCCAGCAGCGTACAAGCCGACTCCTATGGCTACACCTTC. The chain links TRBV9 to TRBJ1-2; no clear D. From germline, CDR1 is SGDLS and CDR2 YYNGEE. V was cut by 1 base and J by 4 bases, with 11 bases left in between. This CDR3 contains 14 residues.